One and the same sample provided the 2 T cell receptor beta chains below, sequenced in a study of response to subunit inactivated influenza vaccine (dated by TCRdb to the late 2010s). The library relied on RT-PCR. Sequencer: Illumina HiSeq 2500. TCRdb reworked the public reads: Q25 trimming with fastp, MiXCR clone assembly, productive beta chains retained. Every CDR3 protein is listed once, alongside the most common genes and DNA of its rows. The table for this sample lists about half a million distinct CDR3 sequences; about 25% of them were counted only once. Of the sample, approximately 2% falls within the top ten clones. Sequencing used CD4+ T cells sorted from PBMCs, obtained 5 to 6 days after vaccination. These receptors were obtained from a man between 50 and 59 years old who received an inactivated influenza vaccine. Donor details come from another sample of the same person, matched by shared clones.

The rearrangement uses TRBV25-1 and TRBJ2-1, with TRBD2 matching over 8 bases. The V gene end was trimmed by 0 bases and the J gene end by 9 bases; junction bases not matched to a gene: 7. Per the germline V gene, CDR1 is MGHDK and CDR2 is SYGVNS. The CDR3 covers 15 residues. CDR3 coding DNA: TGTGCCAGCAGTGAATACGGCGGGAGGAAGGTTGAGCAGTTCTTC. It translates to CASSEYGGRKVEQFF.

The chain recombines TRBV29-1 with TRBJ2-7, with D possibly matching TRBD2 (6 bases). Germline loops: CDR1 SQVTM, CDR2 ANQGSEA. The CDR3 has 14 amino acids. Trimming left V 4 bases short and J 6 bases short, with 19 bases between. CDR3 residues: CSVARGSGESEQYF. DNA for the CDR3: TGCAGCGTTGCTCGTGGGTCGGGAGAGAGCGAGCAGTACTTC.